Listed here are 5 T cell receptor beta chains from one sample, sequenced in a study of blood T cell repertoires in COVID-19 (dated by TCRdb to about 2020). Libraries were made using the immunoSEQ multiplex PCR assay. Here the immuneACCESS table is served through TCRdb, limited to in-frame sequences with V and J called. Missing clones are a known gap in these copies; in checked studies unresolved V genes cover under half, and the rest lacks a known reason. Here the sample has about 14,000 clones; roughly 73% occur a single time. 20% to 25% of the sample is taken by the ten largest. The sequenced material came from peripheral blood. The origin of the receptors is a boy aged 2 to 9 with active or convalescent COVID-19.

The chain carries TRBV10-1 and TRBJ2-3, with D hard to call. Per germline, CDR1 WNHNN and CDR2 SYGVQD (reference sequence). The ends were cut back, 5 bases at V and 1 base at J, with 7 bases in the middle. The CDR3 has 13 amino acids. The CDR3 DNA follows: TGCGCCAGCAGTTCACTGGGCACAGATACGCAGTATTTT. Its translation: CASSSLGTDTQYF.

The chain joins TRBV3-1 (or the pseudogene TRBV3-2) to TRBJ2-3; tentatively, D is TRBD2 (5 bases). The CDR3 covers 15 residues. Trimming shortened V by 0 bases and J by 4 bases, and 11 bases separated the two germline ends. CDR1 LGHDT and CDR2 YNNKEL come from the germline V gene (reference sequence). The DNA of the CDR3 is TGTGCCAGCAGCCAAGATCTAGGGAGCCCAGATACGCAGTATTTT. Its protein product is CASSQDLGSPDTQYF.

The CDR3 DNA sequence: TGTGCCACCAGTGATTCCCCCTCTAGCGGGCACACAGATACGCAGTATTTT. Protein product: CATSDSPSSGHTDTQYF. The chain uses TRBV24-1 and TRBJ2-3, with TRBD2 matching over 8 bases. The CDR3 spans 17 residues. The germline V gene encodes CDR1 KGHDR and CDR2 SFDVKD. J was trimmed by 2 bases and V by 2 bases; bases with no gene match: 8.

For this clone: One end of the junction does not line up with germline, which may come from a read error. The chain links TRBV7-7 to TRBJ2-3; a possible D gene is TRBD2 (6 bases). The CDR3 consists of 14 residues. Germline V gives CDR1 SSHAT, CDR2 FNYEAQ (reference sequence). The CDR3 sequence is CASSPGLSTDTQYF. Here the CDR3 DNA reads TGTGCTAGCAGCCCTGGACTAAGCACAGATACGCAGTATTTT.

The chain links TRBV15 to TRBJ2-2; 7 positions match TRBD2. V shed 5 bases and J 3 bases; nucleotides not matched to a gene: 9. Germline lookup yields CDR1 LNHNV and CDR2 YYDKDF (reference sequence). The CDR3 extends over 16 amino acids. CDR3: CATSPSSGRYTGELFF. CDR3 nucleotide sequence: TGTGCCACCAGCCCTAGTAGCGGGCGGTACACCGGGGAGCTGTTTTTT. The full variable domain, rest sourced from reference TRBV15 and TRBJ2-2, is DAMVIQNPRYQVTQFGKPVTLSCSQTLNHNVMYWYQQKSSQAPKLLFHYYDKDFNNEADTPDNFQSRRPNTSFCFLDIRSPGLGDTAMYLCATSPSSGRYTGELFFGEGSRLTVL.